A selection of T cell receptor beta chains follows, all from one sample in a study of blood T cell repertoires in COVID-19. Clones were read by immunoSEQ multiplex PCR, and TCRdb kept only the in-frame ones, dropping some. The sample lists 170,000 or so clones, 88% occurring once. Sample: PBMCs or T cells enriched from blood (not recorded which). These receptors were taken from a woman between 18 and 30 years old who had recovered from COVID-19. Each CDR3 is given with its conserved first and last residue. Fields, in order: V gene, D gene, J gene, clone size, CDR3 DNA, CDR3 protein. D genes are given only for firm matches. Some rows mark clone size as missing; the rest say once, few, many or name a class of expanded clone.

>TRBV4-1|TRBD2|TRBJ2-1|NA
TGCGCCAGCAGCCAAGCTTTTCCGGGACTAGGAGAGGCCTACAATGAGCAGTTCTTC
CASSQAFPGLGEAYNEQFF
>TRBV6-1|NA|TRBJ2-1|few
TGTGCCAGCAGTGGGTGGACCTTAGCGGATTCCTACAATGAGCAGTTCTTC
CASSGWTLADSYNEQFF
>TRBV2|NA|TRBJ2-2|NA
TGTGCCAGCAGTTTCCAGGGGTCCGGGGAGCTGTTTTTT
CASSFQGSGELFF
>TRBV27|NA|TRBJ1-1|NA
TGTGCCAGCAGTTTAGGACAAATCAACACTGAAGCTTTCTTT
CASSLGQINTEAFF
>TRBV6-1|NA|TRBJ1-6|NA
TGTGCCAGCAGTGGAGCTCGGAATTCACCCCTCCACTTT
CASSGARNSPLHF
>TRBV10-3|TRBD1|TRBJ2-7|NA
TGTGCCATCAGTCCCGGGACAGGGACTTACGAGCAGTACTTC
CAISPGTGTYEQYF
>TRBV11-2|NA|TRBJ2-7|NA
TGTGCCAGCAGCTTAGAGAGGACAGCCGAGCAGTACTTC
CASSLERTAEQYF
>TRBV30|NA|TRBJ1-2|NA
TGTGCCTGGAATGTCCTTGACTATGGCTACACCTTC
CAWNVLDYGYTF
>TRBV5-1|NA|TRBJ1-2|NA
TGCGCCAGCAGTTTGAACCCCGGAAGGGAGAACTATGGCTACACCTTC
CASSLNPGRENYGYTF
>TRBV19|TRBD1|TRBJ2-5|NA
TGTGCCACTACGACAGGGGGAGAGACCCAGTACTTC
CATTTGGETQYF
>TRBV7-2|TRBD2|TRBJ2-2|NA
TGTGCCAGCAGCTTAGTCGGGGGGGCGAACACCGGGGAGCTGTTTTTT
CASSLVGGANTGELFF
>TRBV10-3|NA|TRBJ1-6|NA
TGTGCCATCAGTGAGAACGGGCGAACTTCAGGGACACCCCTCCACTTT
CAISENGRTSGTPLHF
>TRBV28|NA|TRBJ1-4|NA
TGTGCCAGCAGTTACCCCCGCCCAGCAACTAATGAAAAACTGTTTTTT
CASSYPRPATNEKLFF
>TRBV27|NA|TRBJ1-2|NA
TGTGCCAGCAGTTTAGGCGGGACTGGCTACACCTTC
CASSLGGTGYTF
>TRBV6-4|NA|TRBJ2-1|NA
TGTGCCAGCAGTGACTCTGAGGGACTTACCAATGAGCAGTTCTTC
CASSDSEGLTNEQFF
>TRBV6-5|NA|TRBJ2-1|NA
TGTGCCAGCAAGATAAGCGGGTCCCACAATGAGCAGTTCTTC
CASKISGSHNEQFF
>TRBV7-2|NA|TRBJ2-3|NA
TGTGCCAGCAGCTTAACGTCAGGGTTAAATACAGATACGCAGTATTTT
CASSLTSGLNTDTQYF
>TRBV19|NA|TRBJ1-4|NA
TGTGCCAGTAGTATTGGGGGCCAGCCTAATGAAAAACTGTTTTTT
CASSIGGQPNEKLFF
>TRBV3-1/TRBV3-2|TRBD2|TRBJ2-5|NA
TGTGCCAGCAGCCAGGCGCGGGGGGCCCAAGAGACCCAGTACTTC
CASSQARGAQETQYF
>TRBV9|NA|TRBJ1-1|NA
TGTGCCAGCAGCTCCGGGTGGAACACTGAAGCTTTCTTT
CASSSGWNTEAFF
>TRBV11-3|TRBD1|TRBJ1-1|NA
TGTGCCAGCAGCCGACAGGGGGTGAGCACTGAAGCTTTCTTT
CASSRQGVSTEAFF
>TRBV28|NA|TRBJ1-2|few
TGTGCCAGCCGTAGCAGGGAAGCTAACTATGGCTACACCTTC
CASRSREANYGYTF
>TRBV7-8|TRBD1|TRBJ1-2|NA
TGTGCCAGCAGCCCCAGTCCCCGACAGGGGGCGGGTGGCTACACCTTC
CASSPSPRQGAGGYTF
>TRBV7-9|TRBD1|TRBJ1-1|once
TGTGCCAGCAGCTCGACAGGGATGGGTACTGAAGCTTTCTTT
CASSSTGMGTEAFF
>TRBV30|TRBD1|TRBJ1-3|few
TGTGCCTGGAGTCCGGGACAGGTGGACTCTGGAAACACCATATATTTT
CAWSPGQVDSGNTIYF
>TRBV18|NA|TRBJ1-1|NA
TGTGCCAGCTCACCACCTGAAGGGGTGAGGACTGAAGCTTTCTTT
CASSPPEGVRTEAFF
>TRBV5-1|NA|TRBJ1-6|NA
TGCGCCAGCAGCTTGGAGGGGACTGGAGCACCCCTCCACTTT
CASSLEGTGAPLHF
>TRBV28|NA|TRBJ2-7|NA
TGTGCCAGCACCCCCCGGGAAAAGTACGAGCAGTACTTC
CASTPREKYEQYF
>TRBV11-2|TRBD1|TRBJ2-7|NA
TGTGCCAGCAGCTTAGGTCCAGGGGGCTACGAGCAGTACTTC
CASSLGPGGYEQYF